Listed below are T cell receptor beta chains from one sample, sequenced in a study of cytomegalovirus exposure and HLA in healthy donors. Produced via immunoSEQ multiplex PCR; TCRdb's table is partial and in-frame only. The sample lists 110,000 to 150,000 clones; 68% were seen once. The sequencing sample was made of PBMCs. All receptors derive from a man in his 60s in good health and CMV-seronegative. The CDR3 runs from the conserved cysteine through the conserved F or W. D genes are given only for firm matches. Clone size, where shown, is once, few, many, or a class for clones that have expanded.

CDR3 DNA: TGCGCCAGCAGCCCAGGACTTAGCGGGAGTCTCGAGCAGTACTTC
CDR3 protein: CASSPGLSGSLEQYF
D gene: TRBD2
V gene: TRBV5-1
clone size: -
J gene: TRBJ2-7

CDR3 DNA: TGTGCCAGTAGTGCGGCCGGAAACACCATATATTTT
CDR3 protein: CASSAAGNTIYF
D gene: -
V gene: TRBV19
clone size: -
J gene: TRBJ1-3

CDR3 DNA: TGTGCCACCGAAGACGGGGGGGCCGGGGAGACCCAGTACTTC
CDR3 protein: CATEDGGAGETQYF
D gene: TRBD2
V gene: TRBV6-5
clone size: -
J gene: TRBJ2-5

CDR3 DNA: TGTGCCAGCAACGGCGGGCGGGGCTTCCAAGAGACCCAGTACTTC
CDR3 protein: CASNGGRGFQETQYF
D gene: -
V gene: TRBV2
clone size: -
J gene: TRBJ2-5

CDR3 DNA: TGTGCCAGCTCACCACCCTCTAGCGCTGGAGAGACCCAGTACTTC
CDR3 protein: CASSPPSSAGETQYF
D gene: -
V gene: TRBV18
clone size: -
J gene: TRBJ2-5

CDR3 DNA: TGTGCCAGCAAGGGGTTCACTGAAGCTTTCTTT
CDR3 protein: CASKGFTEAFF
D gene: -
V gene: TRBV28
clone size: few
J gene: TRBJ1-1

CDR3 DNA: TGTGCCAGTAGTATTAGCGCAAAAAACATTCAGTACTTC
CDR3 protein: CASSISAKNIQYF
D gene: -
V gene: TRBV19
clone size: -
J gene: TRBJ2-4

CDR3 DNA: TGTGCCAGCAGTTCGGAGACCCACTCTGAAGCTTTCTTT
CDR3 protein: CASSSETHSEAFF
D gene: -
V gene: TRBV6-5
clone size: -
J gene: TRBJ1-1

CDR3 DNA: TGCGCCAGCAGCTTTTCCGGGGGTCCCTCCTACGAGCAGTACTTC
CDR3 protein: CASSFSGGPSYEQYF
D gene: -
V gene: TRBV5-1
clone size: -
J gene: TRBJ2-7

CDR3 DNA: TGTGCCAGCGAAGGACAGGCCCCATCTGGGGCCAACGTCCTGACTTTC
CDR3 protein: CASEGQAPSGANVLTF
D gene: TRBD1
V gene: TRBV28
clone size: few
J gene: TRBJ2-6

CDR3 DNA: TGTGCCACCAGCAGAGATGGGGGGTTTTTAGGAGGGTTGGGTAGCAATGAGCAGTTCTTC
CDR3 protein: CATSRDGGFLGGLGSNEQFF
D gene: -
V gene: TRBV15
clone size: few
J gene: TRBJ2-1

CDR3 DNA: TGTGCCAGCAGCAGACAGGGGGGAGAGCAGTTCTTC
CDR3 protein: CASSRQGGEQFF
D gene: TRBD1
V gene: TRBV7-6
clone size: -
J gene: TRBJ2-1

CDR3 DNA: TGTGCCAGCAGCTTATGGGCTAGCGGGAGCTCCTACGAGCAGTACTTC
CDR3 protein: CASSLWASGSSYEQYF
D gene: TRBD2
V gene: TRBV7-9
clone size: -
J gene: TRBJ2-7

CDR3 DNA: TGTGCCTGGAGTGTAAGGGGAGGGTTGGGGAGTAGGCCCCAGCATTTT
CDR3 protein: CAWSVRGGLGSRPQHF
D gene: -
V gene: TRBV30
clone size: once
J gene: TRBJ1-5

CDR3 DNA: TGTGCCAGCAGCTTCCAGATTTCTAATGAGCAGTTCTTC
CDR3 protein: CASSFQISNEQFF
D gene: -
V gene: TRBV7-9
clone size: -
J gene: TRBJ2-1

CDR3 DNA: TGCGCCAGCAGCCGCGGGGGCCCGGCGCAGACCCAGTACTTC
CDR3 protein: CASSRGGPAQTQYF
D gene: -
V gene: TRBV10-1
clone size: -
J gene: TRBJ2-5

CDR3 DNA: TGTGCCAGCAGCCCTCGGGACAGGTTATCTTTTCAGCAGTTCTTC
CDR3 protein: CASSPRDRLSFQQFF
D gene: TRBD1
V gene: TRBV6-6
clone size: -
J gene: TRBJ2-1

CDR3 DNA: TGCAGCGCCGGGACTTTGATGAACACCGGGGAGCTGTTTTTT
CDR3 protein: CSAGTLMNTGELFF
D gene: -
V gene: TRBV29-1
clone size: -
J gene: TRBJ2-2

CDR3 DNA: TGTGCCAGCAGCTTAGCCCCGGGACATCAGGCCCACTACAATGAGCAGTTCTTC
CDR3 protein: CASSLAPGHQAHYNEQFF
D gene: -
V gene: TRBV7-9
clone size: -
J gene: TRBJ2-1

CDR3 DNA: TGTGCCTGGAGTGTACTGTCTAGCGGGAGTTACGAGCAGTACTTC
CDR3 protein: CAWSVLSSGSYEQYF
D gene: TRBD2
V gene: TRBV30
clone size: -
J gene: TRBJ2-7

CDR3 DNA: TGTGCCAGCAGTTCTCTACGGACAGAGGTCGGGGAGCTGTTTTTT
CDR3 protein: CASSSLRTEVGELFF
D gene: -
V gene: TRBV27
clone size: -
J gene: TRBJ2-2

CDR3 DNA: TGTGCCAGCAGCCCAGGGGGCTTTGGGGCCAACGTCCTGACTTTC
CDR3 protein: CASSPGGFGANVLTF
D gene: TRBD1
V gene: TRBV7-2
clone size: few
J gene: TRBJ2-6

CDR3 DNA: TGTGCCAGCTCACCGGGGACAGGGGCAGAAAAACTGTTTTTT
CDR3 protein: CASSPGTGAEKLFF
D gene: TRBD1
V gene: TRBV18
clone size: -
J gene: TRBJ1-4

CDR3 DNA: TGTGCCAGCAGCCCCCCGGGACAGGATTTGATGGGGTTAATGAACACTGAAGCTTTCTTT
CDR3 protein: CASSPPGQDLMGLMNTEAFF
D gene: TRBD1
V gene: TRBV28
clone size: -
J gene: TRBJ1-1

CDR3 DNA: TGTGCCTGGAGGCCCGCAAGCTACACTGAAGCTTTCTTT
CDR3 protein: CAWRPASYTEAFF
D gene: -
V gene: TRBV30
clone size: once
J gene: TRBJ1-1

CDR3 DNA: TGTGCCAGCAGTTTACCGCGGGAGACCCAGTACTTC
CDR3 protein: CASSLPRETQYF
D gene: -
V gene: TRBV28
clone size: -
J gene: TRBJ2-5

CDR3 DNA: TGTGCCAGCAGCTTGAGTAGCTACTATGGCTACACCTTC
CDR3 protein: CASSLSSYYGYTF
D gene: -
V gene: TRBV7-2
clone size: -
J gene: TRBJ1-2

CDR3 DNA: TGTGCCAGAAGCCGGGGAGTATTAAACTATGGCTACACCTTC
CDR3 protein: CARSRGVLNYGYTF
D gene: -
V gene: TRBV5-3
clone size: -
J gene: TRBJ1-2

CDR3 DNA: TGTGCCAGCAGTGTATCCTCATCACTAGCGGTACAAGAGACCCAGTACTTC
CDR3 protein: CASSVSSSLAVQETQYF
D gene: TRBD2
V gene: TRBV2
clone size: -
J gene: TRBJ2-5

CDR3 DNA: TGTGCCAGCAGCTCAGGGGGGTTGGATGAAAAACTGTTTTTT
CDR3 protein: CASSSGGLDEKLFF
D gene: TRBD1
V gene: TRBV5-4
clone size: -
J gene: TRBJ1-4

CDR3 DNA: TGTGCCAGCAAACCCCGGGTCGGGACGGCGGGAGAGTGGGAGCAGTACTTC
CDR3 protein: CASKPRVGTAGEWEQYF
D gene: TRBD2
V gene: TRBV28
clone size: -
J gene: TRBJ2-7

CDR3 DNA: TGCGCCAGCAGCCCCGGGGCGAGCGGGAGGTTCCGGGAGACCCAGTACTTC
CDR3 protein: CASSPGASGRFRETQYF
D gene: TRBD2
V gene: TRBV5-1
clone size: -
J gene: TRBJ2-5

CDR3 DNA: TGCGCCAGCGTCGTTACCGGGGTGCCTAATGAAAAACTGTTTTTT
CDR3 protein: CASVVTGVPNEKLFF
D gene: -
V gene: TRBV2
clone size: -
J gene: TRBJ1-4

CDR3 DNA: TGTGCCAGCAGTGAACGGACAGGGAGCTCCTATAATTCACCCCTCCACTTT
CDR3 protein: CASSERTGSSYNSPLHF
D gene: TRBD1
V gene: TRBV6-1
clone size: once
J gene: TRBJ1-6

CDR3 DNA: TGCAGCGTTGCCAGGCTCCTTAACACTGAAGCTTTCTTT
CDR3 protein: CSVARLLNTEAFF
D gene: -
V gene: TRBV29-1
clone size: -
J gene: TRBJ1-1

CDR3 DNA: TGTGCCTGGAGGCCGGCCGAGGCCTACGAGCAGTACTTC
CDR3 protein: CAWRPAEAYEQYF
D gene: -
V gene: TRBV30
clone size: few
J gene: TRBJ2-7

CDR3 DNA: TGTGCCAGCAGCGTAGGAGCCGGGACAGTGAACACTGAAGCTTTCTTT
CDR3 protein: CASSVGAGTVNTEAFF
D gene: TRBD1
V gene: TRBV9
clone size: -
J gene: TRBJ1-1

CDR3 DNA: TGTGCCAGCAGTTACGACAGGCTAAACACCATATATTTT
CDR3 protein: CASSYDRLNTIYF
D gene: -
V gene: TRBV6-6
clone size: -
J gene: TRBJ1-3

CDR3 DNA: TGTGCCAGCGCCCCCGGGACGGGGGATCAGCCCCAGCATTTT
CDR3 protein: CASAPGTGDQPQHF
D gene: -
V gene: TRBV5-4
clone size: few
J gene: TRBJ1-5

CDR3 DNA: TGCAGCGTTGGGACATCCCTATTCTATGGCTACACCTTC
CDR3 protein: CSVGTSLFYGYTF
D gene: -
V gene: TRBV29-1
clone size: -
J gene: TRBJ1-2

CDR3 DNA: TGTGCCTGGGCCCAGGGGTTGCGTGGCTACACCTTC
CDR3 protein: CAWAQGLRGYTF
D gene: -
V gene: TRBV30
clone size: -
J gene: TRBJ1-2

CDR3 DNA: TGTTCCAGCAGCTTACGGCTAGCGGGGGCCGTCTACGAGCAGTACTTC
CDR3 protein: CSSSLRLAGAVYEQYF
D gene: TRBD2
V gene: TRBV7-9
clone size: few
J gene: TRBJ2-7

CDR3 DNA: TGTGCCAGCAGCTTGGGGGCGGAGGGTGAGCAGTTCTTC
CDR3 protein: CASSLGAEGEQFF
D gene: -
V gene: TRBV5-4
clone size: -
J gene: TRBJ2-1

CDR3 DNA: TGCGCCAGCAGCCAGGCTCCGGGACAGGGGATCGGGGAGCTGTTTTTT
CDR3 protein: CASSQAPGQGIGELFF
D gene: TRBD1
V gene: TRBV4-1
clone size: -
J gene: TRBJ2-2

CDR3 DNA: TGTGCCAGCAGAGATAGGGGGGGCGTGAACACTGAAGCTTTCTTT
CDR3 protein: CASRDRGGVNTEAFF
D gene: -
V gene: TRBV2
clone size: few
J gene: TRBJ1-1

CDR3 DNA: TGCGCCAGCAGGCCGGGGACAGGGGGTGGAAAACTGTTTTTT
CDR3 protein: CASRPGTGGGKLFF
D gene: TRBD1
V gene: TRBV5-1
clone size: -
J gene: TRBJ1-4

CDR3 DNA: TGCGCCAGCAGCCCGTCTTTATGGGACAGCTACAATGAGCAGTTCTTC
CDR3 protein: CASSPSLWDSYNEQFF
D gene: TRBD1
V gene: TRBV5-1
clone size: once
J gene: TRBJ2-1

CDR3 DNA: TGCGCCAGCAGCTTGGATGGACAGAGCAATCAGCCCCAGCATTTT
CDR3 protein: CASSLDGQSNQPQHF
D gene: -
V gene: TRBV5-1
clone size: -
J gene: TRBJ1-5

CDR3 DNA: TGCAGCGTTGGGGGTCCAGGGGATAACTATGGCTACACCTTC
CDR3 protein: CSVGGPGDNYGYTF
D gene: -
V gene: TRBV29-1
clone size: few
J gene: TRBJ1-2

CDR3 DNA: TGTGCCAGCAGCCTAGGAATGGGGCCAAACTACGAGCAGTACTTC
CDR3 protein: CASSLGMGPNYEQYF
D gene: -
V gene: TRBV5-5
clone size: once
J gene: TRBJ2-7

CDR3 DNA: TGCGCCAGCGGGGGGATGAACACTGAAGCTTTCTTT
CDR3 protein: CASGGMNTEAFF
D gene: -
V gene: TRBV10-2
clone size: -
J gene: TRBJ1-1

CDR3 DNA: TGTGCCAGCAGCTTGGGGCTAGCGGAGAACACCGGGGAGCTGTTTTTT
CDR3 protein: CASSLGLAENTGELFF
D gene: TRBD2
V gene: TRBV5-6
clone size: -
J gene: TRBJ2-2

CDR3 DNA: TGTGCCAGCAGTACCGGGGGGCCCCAGAGCAATGAGCAGTTCTTC
CDR3 protein: CASSTGGPQSNEQFF
D gene: -
V gene: TRBV6-5
clone size: -
J gene: TRBJ2-1

CDR3 DNA: TGTGCCAGCAGCAGCCGGACAGTTGGAAACACCATATATTTT
CDR3 protein: CASSSRTVGNTIYF
D gene: -
V gene: TRBV7-8
clone size: once
J gene: TRBJ1-3

CDR3 DNA: TGTGCCAGCAGCTTTGGGTTGGGGCCGCGGGAGCAGTACTTC
CDR3 protein: CASSFGLGPREQYF
D gene: -
V gene: TRBV5-6
clone size: -
J gene: TRBJ2-7

CDR3 DNA: TGTGCCAGCAGCGCCCGACTAGCGGGAGGGGGGGGTCTCACAGATACGCAGTATTTT
CDR3 protein: CASSARLAGGGGLTDTQYF
D gene: TRBD2
V gene: TRBV9
clone size: -
J gene: TRBJ2-3

CDR3 DNA: TGTGCCAGCACCCTGACAGTGAACACTGAAGCTTTCTTT
CDR3 protein: CASTLTVNTEAFF
D gene: -
V gene: TRBV6-1
clone size: -
J gene: TRBJ1-1

CDR3 DNA: TGTGCCAGCGGACCGACAGGGATCGGTGCGGAGCCCCAGCATTTT
CDR3 protein: CASGPTGIGAEPQHF
D gene: TRBD1
V gene: TRBV6-1
clone size: -
J gene: TRBJ1-5

CDR3 DNA: TGTGCCAGCAGTTACTCAGGAACGGCGGCAGATACGCAGTATTTT
CDR3 protein: CASSYSGTAADTQYF
D gene: -
V gene: TRBV6-6
clone size: -
J gene: TRBJ2-3